This T cell receptor (beta chain) derives from a study of OX40 agonist ivuxolimab in advanced cancers. Overall study findings and caveats: Expansion of clones was among the lowest in partial responders at 0.1-3.0 mg/kg. Clonal expansion by week 6 occurred in CD4+ and CD8+ blood T cells (at 0.1 to 3.0 mg/kg).

As to this clone: No antigen is known for it.

Measured with immunoSEQ multiplex PCR; TCRdb has only the in-frame clones, and not every one. The sample comprises under 90,000 clones, 65% to 90% of which are singletons, and under 1.5% rests with the top ten. CDR3 length equals 15 residues. Deletions cut 2 bases from V and 0 bases from J, with 8 bases between. CDR1 and CDR2 (germline): LGHNA, YNFKEQ. Patients had blood sampled at baseline and again on cycle 4 day 1 and cycle 7 day 1. This sample comprised CD4+ or CD8+ T cells sorted from blood, obtained in a trial of the OX40 agonist ivuxolimab. The chain has TRBV4-2 and TRBJ1-5; weak D call: TRBD1 (5 bases). This receptor was obtained from an adult with an advanced solid tumor such as melanoma, head and neck, liver or kidney cancer. The CDR3 sequence: CASSQLGDSNQPQHF. As DNA, the CDR3 is TGTGCCAGCAGCCAATTAGGGGATAGCAATCAGCCCCAGCATTTT.